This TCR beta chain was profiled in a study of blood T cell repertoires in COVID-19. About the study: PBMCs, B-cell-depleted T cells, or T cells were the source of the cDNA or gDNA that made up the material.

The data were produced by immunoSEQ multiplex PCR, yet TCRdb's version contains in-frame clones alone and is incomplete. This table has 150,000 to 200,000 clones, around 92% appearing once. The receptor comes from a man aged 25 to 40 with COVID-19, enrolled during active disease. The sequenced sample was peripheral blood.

The chain's CDR3 is CASSYGTGEDKYTEAFF. CDR3 coding DNA: TGTGCCAGCAGTTACGGGACAGGGGAGGATAAGTACACTGAAGCTTTCTTT. The chain carries TRBV6-2 or TRBV6-3 and TRBJ1-1; 10 bases fit TRBD1. Germline CDR1 reads MNHEY; CDR2 reads SVGEGT. With V trimmed by 2 bases and J by 3 bases, 9 bases remained unmatched. This CDR3 has 17 amino acids.